These 32 T cell receptor beta chains share one sample of origin, sequenced in a study of T cells in Graves' hyperthyroidism and ophthalmopathy. Amplification of TCR beta CDR3 regions used RNA as the template. An initial round of RT-PCR targeting the TCR CDR3 relied on the HTBI primer set. TCRdb processed the multiplex PCR reads anew with MiXCR; each CDR3 protein has one entry. The repertoire has 650,000 to 800,000 distinct CDR3 sequences, 45% of them found once; the top ten carry about 7.7%. The sequencing input was peripheral blood or thyroid tissue (not recorded which). Receptor source: an adult man with Graves' disease, either hyperthyroidism or ophthalmopathy (not recorded which).

This clonotype was detected once. The chain has TRBV7-9 and TRBJ1-5, with D uncertain. Germline CDR1 SEHNR, CDR2 FQNEAQ (reference sequence). Trimming left V 6 bases short and J 4 bases short, with 13 bases between. CDR3 length: 14 residues. Here the CDR3 DNA reads TGTGCCAGCAGTCCCCACCCCCCAAATCAGCCCCAGCATTTT. It is translated as CASSPHPPNQPQHF.

This clonotype has more than one count but fewer than ten. The rearrangement joins TRBV11-3 to TRBJ2-2; 10 positions agree with TRBD2. The germline CDR1 and CDR2 sequences are SGHNT and YENEEA. CDR3 length: 18 residues. V trimming: 1 base; J trimming: 5 bases; junction bases outside the gene matches: 10. As DNA, the CDR3 is TGTGCCAGCAGCTTAGGGACTAGCGGAGCCCGGTGGACCGGGGAGCTGTTTTTT. Protein: CASSLGTSGARWTGELFF.

This clonotype appeared many times. The chain carries TRBV7-9 and TRBJ2-7; D uncertain. The CDR3 extends over 12 amino acids. Germline CDR1 SEHNR, CDR2 FQNEAQ (reference sequence). V lost 1 base to trimming and J lost 7 bases, with 8 bases between them. The CDR3 nucleotides read TGTGCCAGCAGCTTAGGGTCAGAAGAGCAGTACTTC. This encodes CASSLGSEEQYF.

A few counts support this clonotype. This rearrangement joins TRBV5-1 to TRBJ2-5; 16 bases align to TRBD2. The CDR3 loop spans 17 amino acids. Looked up from germline, CDR1 is SGHRS and CDR2 is YFSETQ. After removal of 4 bases from V and 1 base from J, the junction contained 4 bases not matched to a gene. The CDR3 bases are TGCGCCAGCAGCGGGACTAGCGGGAGGGCCACCCAAGAGACCCAGTACTTC. Translating gives CASSGTSGRATQETQYF.

V is TRBV15 and J is TRBJ2-7, with 8 bases matching TRBD2. Trimming removed 4 bases from V and 0 bases from J; junction bases left unmatched: 2. The CDR3 length is 14 residues. Looked up from germline, CDR1 is LNHNV and CDR2 is YYDKDF (reference sequence). DNA for the CDR3: TGTGCCACCAGCACCGGGACTAGCTCCTACGAGCAGTACTTC. This gives the protein CATSTGTSSYEQYF.

The chain carries TRBV29-1 and TRBJ1-2, with D possibly being TRBD1 (6 bases). This CDR3 is 12 amino acids long. The V and J ends lost 1 base and 6 bases respectively, with 9 bases between them. The germline gives CDR1 SQVTM, CDR2 ANQGSEA. The chain's CDR3 is CSVEGEGDGYTF. The CDR3 DNA is TGCAGCGTTGAAGGGGAGGGGGATGGCTACACCTTC.

V gene TRBV6-1 combines with J gene TRBJ2-5; D possibly uses TRBD1 or TRBD2 (5 bases each). Germline CDR1 reads MNHNS; CDR2 reads SASEGT. The germline V and J ends were trimmed by 1 base and 0 bases, with 9 bases remaining between them. The CDR3 is made up of 15 amino acids. The CDR3 nucleotides read TGTGCCAGCAGTGAAGGGGGACCTTACCAAGAGACCCAGTACTTC. It translates to CASSEGGPYQETQYF.

The chain uses TRBV11-2 and TRBJ2-5, with 9 positions matching TRBD1. CDR1 and CDR2 (germline): SGHAT, FQNNGV. The CDR3 loop spans 14 amino acids. J lost 5 bases, V lost 6 bases, and 7 bases had no gene match. The CDR3: CASSRTGGLETQYF. The DNA of the CDR3 is TGTGCCAGCAGTCGCACAGGGGGCCTGGAGACCCAGTACTTC.

This sequence joins TRBV14 and TRBJ2-7; D gene unclear. The CDR3 extends over 17 amino acids. V was pared by 4 bases and J by 2 bases, with 21 bases between. CDR1 is SGHDN, CDR2 FVKESK, per germline. The CDR3 spells CASSPPWPHEETYEQYF. The CDR3 DNA follows: TGTGCCAGCAGCCCCCCGTGGCCACACGAAGAGACCTACGAGCAGTACTTC.

A remark on this clonotype: A read error is possible here, since a much larger clone lies one base away. The V gene is TRBV10-3, the J gene TRBJ1-1, with TRBD1 matching over 7 bases. The CDR3 spans 13 residues. The junction had 1 base not matched to a gene; V was cut back by 5 bases and J by 1 base. CDR1 is ENHRY and CDR2 is SYGVKD in the germline V gene. CDR3 DNA: TGTGCCATCAGTAACAGGGGGAACACTGAAGCTTTCTTT. Protein: CAISNRGNTEAFF.

The chain uses TRBV6-5 and TRBJ1-1; perhaps TRBD1 as D (5 bases). V was shortened by 4 bases and J by 6 bases, with 12 bases between the two germline ends. CDR3 size: 13 residues. CDR1 and CDR2 (germline): MNHEY, SVGAGI. The CDR3 bases are TGTGCCAGCAGTTCTCCCGGGGACGCTGAAGCTTTCTTT. It specifies CASSSPGDAEAFF.

This clonotype was counted only a few times. The chain uses TRBV29-1 and TRBJ2-7; TRBD2 might be the D (5 bases). The CDR3 consists of 12 residues. V dropped 3 bases and J dropped 5 bases, with 11 bases sitting between them. Germline-derived CDR1 and CDR2 are SQVTM and ANQGSEA. In DNA form, the CDR3 reads TGCAGCGTTGATATTGGACTCCACGAGCAGTACTTC. Protein sequence: CSVDIGLHEQYF.

The chain couples TRBV29-1 to TRBJ1-2; perhaps TRBD1 as D (5 bases). V lost 8 bases and J 2 bases, leaving 15 bases between the germline ends. There are 13 residues in the CDR3. From germline, CDR1 is SQVTM and CDR2 ANQGSEA. This CDR3 reads CSRDPGLNYGYTF. The CDR3 DNA is TGCAGCAGGGATCCAGGGCTGAACTATGGCTACACCTTC.

This clonotype came up once. The chain carries TRBV29-1 and TRBJ1-2, with 8 bases matching TRBD1. CDR1 is SQVTM, CDR2 ANQGSEA, per germline. This CDR3 comprises 13 residues. V dropped 6 bases and J dropped 4; count of bases not matched to a gene: 7. The CDR3 reads CSVETGVSYGYTF. The CDR3 bases are TGCAGCGTGGAGACAGGGGTCAGCTATGGCTACACCTTC.

At least ten counts were recorded for this clonotype. The chain recombines TRBV12-3 or TRBV12-4 with TRBJ1-6; D may be TRBD1 (5 bases). V lost 5 bases to trimming and J lost 8 bases, with 7 bases between them. The CDR3 covers 12 residues. CDR3 residues: CASSKGDSPLHF. The DNA for the CDR3 is TGTGCCAGCAGTAAAGGGGATTCACCCCTCCACTTT.

This clonotype was detected many times. The J gene is TRBJ1-2, the V gene TRBV20-1, with D unclear. V was clipped by 3 bases and J by 4 bases, with 9 bases between them. This CDR3 is built from 12 residues. Germline V CDR1 and CDR2: DFQATT, SNEGSKA (reference sequence). The CDR3 coding sequence is TGCAGTGCTAGTATCGCGCGCTATGGCTACACCTTC. As protein: CSASIARYGYTF.

This clonotype was detected a few times. The J gene is TRBJ1-5, the V gene TRBV5-1, with D unclear. This CDR3 comprises 15 residues. With 3 bases removed from V and 0 bases from J, the gap between germline ends came to 10 bases. The germline gives CDR1 SGHRS, CDR2 YFSETQ. Here the CDR3 reads CASSWTGNSNQPQHF. The CDR3 nucleotides read TGCGCCAGCAGCTGGACGGGGAATAGCAATCAGCCCCAGCATTTT.

This chain connects TRBV5-1 to TRBJ2-2, with D unresolved. CDR1 is SGHRS and CDR2 is YFSETQ in the germline V gene. Trimming cost V 3 bases and J 4 bases, with 16 bases left between them. This CDR3 is 16 amino acids long. This CDR3 reads CASSSPRSDVTGELFF. The CDR3 DNA follows: TGCGCCAGCAGCTCACCGAGAAGCGATGTCACCGGGGAGCTGTTTTTT.

The chain joins TRBV20-1 to TRBJ1-2; D not certain. Germline V gene sequence: CDR1 DFQATT, CDR2 SNEGSKA (reference sequence). The V end lost 0 bases, the J end lost 5 bases, and 10 bases lay between the germline ends. This CDR3 contains 13 residues. CDR3 nucleotides: TGCAGTGCTAGAGATGGCAGGAGTTATGGCTACACCTTC. This codes for CSARDGRSYGYTF.

This clonotype came up many times. The J gene is TRBJ1-2, the V gene TRBV25-1, with TRBD1 as a possible D gene (6 bases). This CDR3 region has 13 residues. The germline V gene encodes CDR1 MGHDK and CDR2 SYGVNS. Between the trimmed V and J ends, which lost 8 bases and 5 bases, there was a span of 15 bases. CDR3 in DNA: TGTGCCAGCGCTCTAGGGGGTGGATATGGCTACACCTTC. It specifies CASALGGGYGYTF.

This clonotype has ten or more counts. The chain joins TRBV20-1 to TRBJ1-4, with D unclear. The germline V gene encodes CDR1 DFQATT and CDR2 SNEGSKA (reference sequence). The CDR3 contains 12 residues. The germline V and J ends were trimmed by 1 base and 8 bases, with 8 bases remaining between them. CDR3 sequence: CSARGREEKLFF. The CDR3, as DNA: TGCAGTGCTAGAGGACGGGAAGAAAAACTGTTTTTT.

The V gene is TRBV7-9, the J gene TRBJ1-3; D is ambiguous. The CDR3 extends over 15 amino acids. Trimming removed 5 bases from V and 2 bases from J, with 13 bases in between. Germline lookup yields CDR1 SEHNR and CDR2 FQNEAQ (reference sequence). The CDR3 is CASSPTAPPGNTIYF. CDR3 coding DNA: TGTGCCAGCAGCCCAACAGCCCCACCTGGAAACACCATATATTTT.

The chain has TRBV12-5 and TRBJ1-3, with a tentative D call TRBD1 (6 bases). V was trimmed by 6 bases and J by 10 bases, leaving 16 bases between them. There are 13 residues in the CDR3. Germline CDR1 and CDR2: LGHNT and FRNRAP. CDR3 in DNA: TGTGCTAGTGGACACGGGACATATGAGACCATATATTTT. This gives the protein CASGHGTYETIYF.

This clonotype was found many times. The CDR3 reads CASSGTDSGNTIYF. As DNA, the CDR3 is TGTGCCAGCAGTGGGACAGACTCTGGAAACACCATATATTTT. The V gene is TRBV2, the J gene TRBJ1-3; TRBD1 might be the D (6 bases). Trimming took 4 bases from V and 0 from J, leaving 7 bases between them. The CDR3 is made up of 14 amino acids. Germline V gene data show CDR1 as SNHLY and CDR2 as FYNNEI.

The chain joins TRBV29-1 to TRBJ2-7; tentatively, D is TRBD2 (6 bases). CDR1 is SQVTM, CDR2 ANQGSEA, per germline. With 8 bases removed from V and 2 bases from J, the gap between germline ends came to 10 bases. There are 11 residues in the CDR3. The CDR3: CSLRGAYEQYF. CDR3 bases: TGCAGCTTACGCGGGGCCTACGAGCAGTACTTC.

The rearrangement links TRBV10-3 to TRBJ1-2, with D hard to call. Deletions cut 10 bases from V and 8 bases from J, with 26 bases between. The CDR3 has 15 residues. Germline values: CDR1 ENHRY, CDR2 SYGVKD. The CDR3 here is CASIHMAVGGEGYTF. DNA of the CDR3: TGTGCCAGCATCCACATGGCGGTGGGTGGGGAAGGCTACACCTTC.

This chain uses TRBV29-1 with TRBJ2-7; TRBD2 matches at 8 bases. Germline V CDR1 and CDR2: SQVTM, ANQGSEA. The CDR3 spans 17 residues. J gave up 3 bases and V 0 bases, and 13 bases lay outside the gene matches. The CDR3 spells CSVEEGRTAGVVYEQYF. The CDR3 region has the DNA TGCAGCGTTGAAGAAGGCCGGACAGCGGGAGTTGTCTACGAGCAGTACTTC.

CDR3 sequence: CAISEQGGGANVLTF. As DNA, the CDR3 is TGTGCCATCAGTGAACAGGGGGGTGGGGCCAACGTCCTGACTTTC. J is TRBJ2-6 and V is TRBV10-3, with 8 bases matching TRBD1. CDR3 length equals 15 residues. Germline CDR1 is ENHRY and CDR2 is SYGVKD. The J segment lost 3 bases and the V segment lost 3 bases, leaving 1 base of the junction unmatched.

At least ten counts were recorded for this clonotype. The DNA for the CDR3 is TGTGCCAGCAGTCACTACTCACAAGAGACCCAGTACTTC. The encoded protein is CASSHYSQETQYF. The V gene is TRBV7-9, the J gene TRBJ2-5; D ambiguous. Germline V gene data show CDR1 as SEHNR and CDR2 as FQNEAQ (reference sequence). The CDR3 runs to 13 residues. V was clipped by 6 bases and J by 2 bases, with 10 bases between them.

This clonotype has at least ten counts. A clone one base away is much larger, so this may be a read error. The rearrangement joins TRBV6-5 to TRBJ2-5, with unresolved D. Germline assignment: CDR1 MNHEY and CDR2 SVGAGI. The CDR3 is 10 residues long. With 8 bases removed from V and 3 bases from J, the gap between germline ends came to 4 bases. CDR3 bases: TGTGCCAGCGGTGAAGAGACCCAGTACTTC. Protein product: CASGEETQYF.

The gene calls are TRBV2 and TRBJ1-2, with 10 bases fitting TRBD1. The germline V gene encodes CDR1 SNHLY and CDR2 FYNNEI. The CDR3 consists of 12 residues. V was pared by 5 bases and J by 9 bases, with 3 bases of the junction left unmatched. DNA for the CDR3: TGTGCCAGCAGTAGGGGACAGGGGAGCTACACCTTC. Protein: CASSRGQGSYTF.

V is TRBV2 and J is TRBJ2-7, with 7 bases identical to TRBD2. The germline V gene has CDR1 SNHLY and CDR2 FYNNEI. This CDR3 comprises 14 residues. V dropped 1 base and J dropped 5; count of bases not matched to a gene: 5. In DNA, the CDR3 is TGTGCCAGCAGTGAAGGCGGGAGCCCCCACGAGCAGTACTTC. Amino acid sequence: CASSEGGSPHEQYF.